These T cell receptor beta chains were read from a single sample in a study of human T cells and chemical hapten exposure. TCRdb recomputed calls from the RACE reads with MiXCR, one row per CDR3 protein. There are about 34,000 distinct CDR3 sequences in the sample; about 6.3% occur only once, and roughly 9.1% lies in the top ten. The sequences come from whole blood, collected in connection with sensitization to the hapten diphenylcyclopropenone (DPC). The receptors originated from a woman between 25 and 40 years old with alopecia areata. Some clones in this sample may be carry-over from other donors' samples. Both conserved end residues are part of each CDR3. A D gene is named only where the DNA matches it firmly. Some rows mark clone size as missing; the rest say once, few, many or name a class of expanded clone.

v_gene: TRBV19
d_gene: TRBD1
j_gene: TRBJ1-6
abundance: many
CDR3aa: CASSTTGGPISPLHF
CDR3nt: TGTGCCAGTAGTACAACAGGGGGCCCGATTTCACCCCTCCACTTT

v_gene: TRBV11-1
d_gene: NA
j_gene: TRBJ1-1
abundance: many
CDR3aa: CASSLFRNTEAFF
CDR3nt: TGTGCCAGCAGCTTATTCAGAAACACTGAAGCTTTCTTT

v_gene: TRBV20-1
d_gene: NA
j_gene: TRBJ1-1
abundance: many
CDR3aa: CSARDVRVNTEAFF
CDR3nt: TGCAGTGCTAGAGATGTTCGGGTGAACACTGAAGCTTTCTTT

v_gene: TRBV15
d_gene: NA
j_gene: TRBJ1-5
abundance: few
CDR3aa: CATSSRDSPNQPQHF
CDR3nt: TGTGCCACCAGCAGCCGAGACAGTCCCAATCAGCCCCAGCATTTT

v_gene: TRBV6-5
d_gene: TRBD1
j_gene: TRBJ1-3
abundance: NA
CDR3aa: CASWDRGGNTIYF
CDR3nt: TGTGCCAGTTGGGACAGGGGAGGAAACACCATATATTTT

v_gene: TRBV19
d_gene: TRBD1
j_gene: TRBJ1-2
abundance: NA
CDR3aa: CATTPRGTGVYGYTF
CDR3nt: TGTGCCACAACCCCTAGGGGGACAGGAGTCTATGGCTACACCTTC

v_gene: TRBV27
d_gene: NA
j_gene: TRBJ1-3
abundance: few
CDR3aa: CASSPLGEGTGNTIYF
CDR3nt: TGTGCCAGCAGTCCCCTGGGGGAGGGGACTGGAAACACCATATATTTT

v_gene: TRBV7-8
d_gene: TRBD1
j_gene: TRBJ2-1
abundance: many
CDR3aa: CASSLPRDSSYNEQFF
CDR3nt: TGTGCCAGCAGCTTACCCCGGGACAGCTCCTACAATGAGCAGTTCTTC

v_gene: TRBV6-6
d_gene: NA
j_gene: TRBJ1-2
abundance: many
CDR3aa: CASSGTGTGNYGYTF
CDR3nt: TGTGCCAGCAGTGGGACCGGGACCGGTAACTATGGCTACACCTTC

v_gene: TRBV20-1
d_gene: NA
j_gene: TRBJ2-7
abundance: many
CDR3aa: CSARDGPYEQYF
CDR3nt: TGCAGTGCTAGGGACGGCCCCTACGAGCAGTACTTC

v_gene: TRBV7-2
d_gene: NA
j_gene: TRBJ2-3
abundance: NA
CDR3aa: CASSYRDLQDTQYF
CDR3nt: TGTGCCAGCAGCTACCGGGATCTTCAGGATACGCAGTATTTT

v_gene: TRBV10-2
d_gene: NA
j_gene: TRBJ2-3
abundance: few
CDR3aa: CASSEVLVGVTDTQYF
CDR3nt: TGCGCCAGCAGTGAAGTACTAGTTGGGGTCACAGATACGCAGTATTTT

v_gene: TRBV19
d_gene: TRBD2
j_gene: TRBJ2-1
abundance: NA
CDR3aa: CASSERGVGEQFF
CDR3nt: TGTGCCAGTAGCGAGCGGGGGGTCGGTGAGCAGTTCTTC

v_gene: TRBV12-3/TRBV12-4
d_gene: NA
j_gene: TRBJ2-3
abundance: many
CDR3aa: CASSLAVPDTQYF
CDR3nt: TGTGCCAGCAGTTTAGCTGTTCCAGATACGCAGTATTTT

v_gene: TRBV30
d_gene: NA
j_gene: TRBJ2-7
abundance: few
CDR3aa: CAWRKEVRYEQYF
CDR3nt: TGTGCCTGGAGAAAGGAGGTTAGGTACGAGCAGTACTTC

v_gene: TRBV6-6
d_gene: TRBD1
j_gene: TRBJ1-5
abundance: many
CDR3aa: CASSYLGQGNQPQHF
CDR3nt: TGTGCCAGCAGTTACTTGGGACAGGGGAATCAGCCCCAGCATTTT

v_gene: TRBV27
d_gene: NA
j_gene: TRBJ2-1
abundance: few
CDR3aa: CASSLGGAGNEQFF
CDR3nt: TGTGCCAGCAGTTTGGGCGGTGCGGGCAATGAGCAGTTCTTC

v_gene: TRBV10-3
d_gene: NA
j_gene: TRBJ2-7
abundance: many
CDR3aa: CAISERWDDEQYF
CDR3nt: TGTGCCATCAGTGAGCGGTGGGATGACGAGCAGTACTTC

v_gene: TRBV6-1
d_gene: NA
j_gene: TRBJ2-6
abundance: many
CDR3aa: CASRPGGSGANVLTF
CDR3nt: TGTGCCAGCAGGCCCGGGGGCTCTGGGGCCAACGTCCTGACTTTC

v_gene: TRBV5-4
d_gene: TRBD1
j_gene: TRBJ2-1
abundance: NA
CDR3aa: CASSQYRDRRNNEQFF
CDR3nt: TGTGCCAGCAGCCAATACCGGGACAGGAGGAACAATGAGCAGTTCTTC

v_gene: TRBV6-6
d_gene: NA
j_gene: TRBJ1-4
abundance: NA
CDR3aa: CASSYGRSEKLFF
CDR3nt: TGTGCCAGCAGTTACGGGAGGAGTGAAAAACTGTTTTTT

v_gene: TRBV15
d_gene: NA
j_gene: TRBJ1-1
abundance: NA
CDR3aa: CATSRDRRAFF
CDR3nt: TGTGCCACCAGCAGAGATCGAAGGGCTTTCTTT

v_gene: TRBV27
d_gene: NA
j_gene: TRBJ1-5
abundance: NA
CDR3aa: CASGLNQPQHF
CDR3nt: TGTGCCAGCGGACTCAATCAGCCCCAGCATTTT

v_gene: TRBV19
d_gene: TRBD1
j_gene: TRBJ1-1
abundance: NA
CDR3aa: CASSTSQGGMAEAFF
CDR3nt: TGTGCCAGTAGTACCTCCCAGGGGGGGATGGCTGAAGCTTTCTTT

v_gene: TRBV15
d_gene: TRBD1
j_gene: TRBJ2-7
abundance: few
CDR3aa: CATSIRTGGDEQYF
CDR3nt: TGTGCCACCAGCATCCGGACAGGGGGTGACGAGCAGTACTTC

v_gene: TRBV7-9
d_gene: NA
j_gene: TRBJ2-7
abundance: NA
CDR3aa: CASSLGHSGNEQYF
CDR3nt: TGTGCCAGCAGCTTGGGGCACTCCGGAAACGAGCAGTACTTC

v_gene: TRBV27
d_gene: TRBD1
j_gene: TRBJ2-7
abundance: many
CDR3aa: CASSPGTGSLLGF
CDR3nt: TGTGCCAGCAGTCCCGGGACAGGGTCCCTATTGGGCTTC

v_gene: TRBV29-1
d_gene: TRBD1
j_gene: TRBJ1-1
abundance: NA
CDR3aa: CSVMGQGSTEAFF
CDR3nt: TGCAGCGTGATGGGACAGGGCTCCACTGAAGCTTTCTTT

v_gene: TRBV7-9
d_gene: NA
j_gene: TRBJ1-4
abundance: many
CDR3aa: CASSLVIGEKLFF
CDR3nt: TGTGCCAGCAGCTTAGTTATCGGTGAAAAACTGTTTTTT

v_gene: TRBV12-3/TRBV12-4
d_gene: NA
j_gene: TRBJ2-7
abundance: few
CDR3aa: CASTAVQAAAEQYF
CDR3nt: TGTGCCAGCACCGCCGTCCAGGCGGCGGCCGAGCAGTACTTC

v_gene: TRBV7-2
d_gene: NA
j_gene: TRBJ2-3
abundance: NA
CDR3aa: CACSPRGHDTDTQYF
CDR3nt: TGTGCCTGCAGCCCCCGAGGACATGACACAGATACGCAGTATTTT

v_gene: TRBV20-1
d_gene: TRBD2
j_gene: TRBJ2-7
abundance: NA
CDR3aa: CSARGKPRLAYEQYF
CDR3nt: TGCAGTGCCCGCGGCAAACCCAGACTAGCTTACGAGCAGTACTTC

v_gene: TRBV20-1
d_gene: NA
j_gene: TRBJ2-2
abundance: many
CDR3aa: CSVKGPTNTGELFF
CDR3nt: TGCAGTGTTAAAGGCCCTACGAACACCGGGGAGCTGTTTTTT

v_gene: TRBV12-3/TRBV12-4
d_gene: NA
j_gene: TRBJ1-4
abundance: NA
CDR3aa: CASSPRHISTNEKLFF
CDR3nt: TGTGCCAGCAGTCCCAGACACATATCAACTAATGAAAAACTGTTTTTT

v_gene: TRBV5-1
d_gene: TRBD1
j_gene: TRBJ1-1
abundance: NA
CDR3aa: CASSLAPGTAREAFF
CDR3nt: TGCGCCAGCAGCTTGGCCCCCGGGACAGCAAGGGAAGCTTTCTTT

v_gene: TRBV6-2/TRBV6-3
d_gene: NA
j_gene: TRBJ1-1
abundance: many
CDR3aa: CASSHRRMNTEAFF
CDR3nt: TGTGCCAGCAGCCACCGAAGAATGAACACTGAAGCTTTCTTT

v_gene: TRBV20-1
d_gene: TRBD2
j_gene: TRBJ2-2
abundance: many
CDR3aa: CSAGSGANTGELFF
CDR3nt: TGCAGTGCGGGTAGCGGGGCGAACACCGGGGAGCTGTTTTTT

v_gene: TRBV29-1
d_gene: TRBD2
j_gene: TRBJ2-2
abundance: few
CDR3aa: CSVLIGGVSAGELFF
CDR3nt: TGCAGCGTCCTAATTGGGGGGGTTAGCGCCGGGGAGCTGTTTTTT

v_gene: TRBV7-3
d_gene: TRBD2
j_gene: TRBJ2-1
abundance: NA
CDR3aa: CASSPRTSGGAVGEQFF
CDR3nt: TGTGCCAGCAGCCCCCGGACTAGCGGGGGGGCCGTGGGTGAGCAGTTCTTC

v_gene: TRBV12-3/TRBV12-4
d_gene: TRBD2
j_gene: TRBJ2-1
abundance: few
CDR3aa: CASSTSAEQFF
CDR3nt: TGTGCCAGCAGCACTAGCGCTGAGCAGTTCTTC

v_gene: TRBV7-2
d_gene: NA
j_gene: TRBJ2-2
abundance: few
CDR3aa: CASSLGGVWTGELFF
CDR3nt: TGTGCCAGCAGCTTAGGAGGGGTGTGGACCGGGGAGCTGTTTTTT

v_gene: TRBV9
d_gene: TRBD2
j_gene: TRBJ2-3
abundance: many
CDR3aa: CASSVAGGTQYF
CDR3nt: TGTGCCAGCAGCGTAGCGGGGGGTACGCAGTATTTT

v_gene: TRBV7-3
d_gene: NA
j_gene: TRBJ2-3
abundance: many
CDR3aa: CASSLNGLRTDTQYF
CDR3nt: TGTGCCAGCAGCTTAAACGGCTTGCGCACAGATACGCAGTATTTT

v_gene: TRBV12-3/TRBV12-4
d_gene: TRBD1
j_gene: TRBJ1-5
abundance: many
CDR3aa: CASSSPRTGGQPQHF
CDR3nt: TGTGCCAGCAGTTCACCCCGGACAGGGGGCCAGCCCCAGCATTTT

v_gene: TRBV27
d_gene: NA
j_gene: TRBJ2-7
abundance: NA
CDR3aa: CASSLVSSLAYEQYF
CDR3nt: TGTGCCAGCAGTTTGGTGTCGAGTCTGGCCTACGAGCAGTACTTC

v_gene: TRBV3-1
d_gene: NA
j_gene: TRBJ1-1
abundance: many
CDR3aa: CASSQGDFGEAFF
CDR3nt: TGTGCCAGCAGCCAAGGGGACTTTGGGGAAGCTTTCTTT

v_gene: TRBV30
d_gene: NA
j_gene: TRBJ2-5
abundance: NA
CDR3aa: CAWSPREETQYF
CDR3nt: TGTGCCTGGAGTCCCCGGGAGGAGACCCAGTACTTC